This T cell receptor (beta chain) was retrieved from a study of blood T cell repertoires in COVID-19. For the study at large: The analysed material was cDNA or gDNA that came from T cells, B-cell-depleted T cells, or PBMCs.

In the original workflow: Estimated nucleated cell counts came from reference gene primer amplification. TCRdb's table, derived via immunoSEQ multiplex PCR, lists solely in-frame clones and lacks some. The V and J calls and clone size are taken from that table; D and trimming were inferred from the DNA. Of about 31,000 clones listed, roughly 90% were seen once; the top ten hold roughly 7.9%. Germline CDR1 and CDR2: SEHNR and FQNEAQ (reference sequence). The CDR3 has 13 amino acids. V was pared by 9 bases and J by 3 bases, with 1 base of the junction left unmatched. J is TRBJ1-6 and V is TRBV7-9, with 8 bases matching TRBD1. The sequenced sample consisted of peripheral blood. The sequence derives from a man aged 65-85 years with active or convalescent COVID-19. CDR3 residues: CASDRGYNSPLHF. Written as DNA, the CDR3 is TGTGCCAGTGACAGGGGCTATAATTCACCCCTCCACTTT.